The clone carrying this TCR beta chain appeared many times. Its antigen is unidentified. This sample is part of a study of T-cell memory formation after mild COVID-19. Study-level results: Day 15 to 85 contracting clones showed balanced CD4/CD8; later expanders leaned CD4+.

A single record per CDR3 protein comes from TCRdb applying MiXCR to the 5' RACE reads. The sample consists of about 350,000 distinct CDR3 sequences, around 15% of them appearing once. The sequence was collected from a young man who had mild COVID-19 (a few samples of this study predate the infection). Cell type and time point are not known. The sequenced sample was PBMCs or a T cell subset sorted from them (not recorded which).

In DNA form, the CDR3 reads TGTGCCAGCAGCCGGGACAGGGGTGTTCACTACTATGGCTACACCTTC. This translates into CASSRDRGVHYYGYTF. The rearrangement uses TRBV7-9 and TRBJ1-2, with 10 positions matching TRBD1. Losses at the gene ends were 5 bases for V and 3 bases for J; bases not matched to a gene: 9. Germline V gene sequence: CDR1 SEHNR, CDR2 FQNEAQ (reference sequence). CDR3 size: 16 residues.